A single sample gave rise to the 32 T cell receptor beta chains below, sequenced in a study of OX40 agonist ivuxolimab in advanced cancers. Sequencing was performed with immunoSEQ multiplex PCR; in TCRdb, only in-frame clones are kept and a portion is missing. The sample holds 70,000 or so clones, approximately 92% seen once. The sequenced sample was CD4+ or CD8+ T cells sorted from blood, obtained in a trial of the OX40 agonist ivuxolimab. All receptors come from an adult with an advanced solid tumor such as melanoma, head and neck, liver or kidney cancer.

The rearrangement links TRBV10-3 to TRBJ1-5; D perhaps matches TRBD1 (5 bases). This CDR3 is 14 amino acids long. Germline loops: CDR1 ENHRY, CDR2 SYGVKD. The V end lost 6 bases, the J end lost 6 bases, and 15 bases lay between the germline ends. This chain's CDR3 is CAIRADLRGQPQHF. DNA of the CDR3: TGTGCCATCAGGGCGGACCTGAGGGGTCAGCCCCAGCATTTT.

This chain uses TRBV11-3 with TRBJ2-1; TRBD2 matches at 10 bases. Germline values: CDR1 SGHNT, CDR2 YENEEA. The CDR3 covers 16 residues. The V segment lost 0 bases and the J segment 5 bases; nucleotides outside the gene matches: 4. The CDR3 region is CASSLEAGGGNNEQFF. CDR3 coding DNA: TGTGCCAGCAGCTTAGAAGCGGGAGGGGGTAACAATGAGCAGTTCTTC.

Notes on this clone: The junction departs from the called germline gene at one end, perhaps through a read error. Other DNA sequences in this sample translate to the same CDR3. The chain recombines TRBV7-9 with TRBJ1-2; tentative D call: TRBD1 (6 bases). The CDR3 runs 12 residues. Germline V gives CDR1 SEHNR, CDR2 FQNEAQ (reference sequence). In nucleotides, the CDR3 is TGCGCCAGCAGCTTAGCAGGGGCTGGCTACACCTTC. Translating gives CASSLAGAGYTF.

V usage is TRBV25-1 and J usage is TRBJ2-3, with D tentatively TRBD1 (6 bases). This CDR3 region has 15 residues. V dropped 3 bases and J dropped 2 bases, with 12 bases sitting between them. CDR1 is MGHDK and CDR2 is SYGVNS in the germline V gene. The CDR3 is CASSDRTGFTDTQYF. Here the CDR3 DNA reads TGTGCCAGCAGTGACCGTACAGGGTTCACAGATACGCAGTATTTT.

This clone appeared a single time. The V gene is TRBV28, the J gene TRBJ1-1, with a tentative D call TRBD1 (5 bases). From germline, CDR1 is MDHEN and CDR2 SYDVKM. The CDR3 covers 14 residues. V lost 6 bases, J lost 8 bases, and 19 bases lay in between. As DNA, the CDR3 is TGTGCCAGCAGCCGCGCCGGGACGGCAATAGAAGCTTTCTTT. Protein product: CASSRAGTAIEAFF.

CDR3 loop: CASSERPGRKYEQFF. The CDR3, as DNA: TGCGCCAGCAGTGAGCGCCCCGGCCGAAAGTATGAGCAGTTCTTC. This chain connects TRBV10-1 to TRBJ2-1; D remains unclear. The CDR3 covers 15 residues. Germline V gene sequence: CDR1 WNHNN, CDR2 SYGVQD (reference sequence). Trimming took 2 bases from V and 8 from J, leaving 16 bases between them.

The chain employs TRBV4-2 and TRBJ1-2; D is unclear. This CDR3 is 17 amino acids long. The germline CDR1 and CDR2 sequences are LGHNA and YNFKEQ. Deletions cut 3 bases from V and 4 bases from J, with 21 bases between. CDR3 sequence: CASSQAQSPRSSYGYTF. CDR3 DNA: TGTGCCAGCAGCCAGGCCCAATCTCCGCGGTCCAGCTATGGCTACACCTTC.

The chain is built from TRBV30 and TRBJ1-1; D is perhaps TRBD1 (6 bases). Germline V gene lookup returns CDR1 GTSNPN and CDR2 SVGIG (reference sequence). This CDR3 has 11 residues. V was cut by 0 bases and J by 8 bases, with 7 bases left in between. The CDR3: CAWSVDREAFF. DNA of the CDR3: TGTGCCTGGAGTGTTGACAGGGAAGCTTTCTTT.

J is TRBJ2-1 and V is TRBV2; TRBD2 agrees at 9 bases. J gave up 5 bases and V 2 bases, and 7 bases lay outside the gene matches. Germline assignment: CDR1 SNHLY and CDR2 FYNNEI. The CDR3 consists of 16 residues. The DNA for the CDR3 is TGTGCCAGCAGTGAATCCCCAGCGGGAGGTGACAATGAGCAGTTCTTC. Translating it yields CASSESPAGGDNEQFF.

This chain joins TRBV5-6 and TRBJ2-4, with a tentative D call TRBD2 (5 bases). The germline V gene encodes CDR1 SGHDT and CDR2 YYEEEE. This CDR3 has 15 amino acids. The V end lost 0 bases, the J end lost 6 bases, and 13 bases lay between the germline ends. The DNA for the CDR3 is TGTGCCAGCAGCTTGGAGCCGGGAAGAGGAAACATTCAGTACTTC. Its protein is CASSLEPGRGNIQYF.

The chain carries TRBV6-1 and TRBJ2-3; D is uncertain. CDR1 and CDR2 from the germline V gene are MNHNS and SASEGT. This CDR3 is 14 amino acids long. The germline V and J ends were trimmed by 2 bases and 4 bases, with 10 bases remaining between them. CDR3 loop: CASSERDSSDTQYF. The CDR3 DNA sequence: TGTGCCAGCAGTGAAAGGGATAGTTCAGATACGCAGTATTTT.

This chain links TRBV7-9 with TRBJ2-5; unclear D gene. The ends were cut back, 5 bases at V and 5 bases at J, with 24 bases in the middle. The CDR3 contains 17 residues. Germline-derived CDR1 and CDR2 are SEHNR and FQNEAQ (reference sequence). The CDR3 spells CASSPTGGRKDFETQYF. DNA for the CDR3: TGTGCCAGCAGCCCGACGGGCGGCAGGAAGGATTTTGAGACCCAGTACTTC.

This chain connects TRBV27 to TRBJ2-7; possibly TRBD2 for D (6 bases). V was trimmed by 5 bases and J by 0 bases, leaving 14 bases between them. This CDR3 is built from 15 residues. Germline CDR1 reads MNHEY; CDR2 reads SMNVEV (reference sequence). CDR3 amino acids: CASSPSDGGSYEQYF. CDR3 nucleotide sequence: TGTGCCAGCAGTCCTTCGGACGGGGGCTCCTACGAGCAGTACTTC.

The genes are TRBV5-4 and TRBJ1-1; D ambiguous. V was cut by 5 bases and J by 3 bases, with 14 bases left in between. CDR1 is SGHNT, CDR2 YYREEE, per germline (reference sequence). This CDR3 has 14 amino acids. The CDR3 nucleotides are TGTGCCAGCAGTTCGGCCCTAGCGGACACTGAAGCTTTCTTT. Protein sequence: CASSSALADTEAFF.

The chain carries TRBV7-2 and TRBJ2-5; TRBD2 agrees at 7 bases. The CDR3 runs to 14 residues. Germline trimming cut 5 bases from V and 0 bases from J; bases unmatched to any gene: 3. Germline CDR1 is SGHTA and CDR2 is FQGNSA. Here the CDR3 DNA reads TGTGCCAGCAGCAACGGGGGGTACCAAGAGACCCAGTACTTC. Translation: CASSNGGYQETQYF.

The chain links TRBV4-2 to TRBJ1-1, with D unresolved. The CDR3 consists of 12 residues. CDR1 and CDR2 (germline): LGHNA, YNFKEQ. V was trimmed by 1 base and J by 11 bases, leaving 11 bases between them. The CDR3 spells CASSQGGRRAFF. CDR3 DNA: TGTGCCAGCAGCCAAGGTGGACGGAGGGCTTTCTTT.

This clone was seen a single time. The chain combines TRBV11-2 with TRBJ2-3, with 16 bases matching TRBD2. Losses at the gene ends were 5 bases for V and 1 base for J; bases not matched to a gene: 6. CDR3 length: 18 residues. CDR1 is SGHAT and CDR2 is FQNNGV in the germline V gene. This CDR3 reads CASSPPGLAGGRTDTQYF. Written as DNA, the CDR3 is TGTGCCAGCAGCCCCCCGGGACTAGCGGGAGGGCGCACAGATACGCAGTATTTT.

This clone was observed a handful of times. The V and J genes are TRBV19 and TRBJ1-2; D ambiguous. The CDR3 consists of 15 residues. Trimming removed 0 bases from V and 2 bases from J, with 10 bases in between. Germline CDR1 and CDR2: LNHDA and SQIVND (reference sequence). CDR3 coding DNA: TGTGCCAGTAGTATAGATCCCCCCTTAAACTATGGCTACACCTTC. Its translation: CASSIDPPLNYGYTF.

This CDR3 is CATGSGRLDQETQYF. The CDR3 DNA reads as TGTGCCACCGGGTCAGGTAGGCTCGACCAAGAGACCCAGTACTTC. V usage is TRBV10-3 and J usage is TRBJ2-5; D gene uncertain. The CDR3 extends over 15 amino acids. Trimming stripped 10 bases from V and 0 bases from J, with 18 bases between. CDR1 ENHRY and CDR2 SYGVKD come from the germline V gene.

The J gene is TRBJ2-6, the V gene TRBV2; no definite D call. The V end lost 7 bases, the J end lost 2 bases, and 6 bases lay between the germline ends. Germline V gene data show CDR1 as SNHLY and CDR2 as FYNNEI. The CDR3 loop spans 13 amino acids. CDR3 sequence (DNA): TGTGCCAGCATTTTACCTGGGGCCAACGTCCTGACTTTC. Translated: CASILPGANVLTF.

J is TRBJ1-3 and V is TRBV2, with D hard to call. Germline values: CDR1 SNHLY, CDR2 FYNNEI. Between the trimmed V and J ends, which lost 6 bases and 1 base, there was a span of 16 bases. The CDR3 sequence is 16 residues long. The CDR3 DNA reads as TGTGCCAGCAGGGACCCTTTACAGCGATCTGGAAACACCATATATTTT. Translation gives CASRDPLQRSGNTIYF.

V gene TRBV7-2 combines with J gene TRBJ2-2; TRBD1 matches 10 bases. This CDR3 is built from 16 residues. Trimming removed 5 bases from V and 3 bases from J; junction bases left unmatched: 6. The V gene's germline CDR1 is SGHTA and CDR2 FQGNSA. The CDR3 DNA follows: TGTGCCAGCAGCCGTCGGACAGGGGGGCACACCGGGGAGCTGTTTTTT. Its protein is CASSRRTGGHTGELFF.

Only one count was recorded for this clone. J is TRBJ1-1 and V is TRBV7-3, with TRBD1 identical over 8 bases. Germline V gene lookup returns CDR1 SGHTA and CDR2 FQGTGA. Trimming cost V 5 bases and J 1 base; bases outside gene matches: 3. The CDR3 contains 14 residues. The DNA for the CDR3 is TGTGCCAGCAGCCCCGGACAGGGGAACACTGAAGCTTTCTTT. It codes for CASSPGQGNTEAFF.

The rearrangement joins TRBV7-8 to TRBJ1-2; D may be TRBD1 (5 bases). This CDR3 region has 15 residues. The germline V gene encodes CDR1 SGHVS and CDR2 FQNEAQ. The V and J ends lost 5 bases and 5 bases respectively, with 18 bases between them. CDR3 sequence reads: CASSIGAASGYGYTF. The CDR3 nucleotides are TGTGCCAGCAGCATAGGGGCCGCTTCGGGATATGGCTACACCTTC.

The chain links TRBV6-6 to TRBJ2-7; TRBD1 is a possible D gene (6 bases). With 2 bases removed from V and 8 bases from J, the gap between germline ends came to 19 bases. The CDR3 is 15 residues long. CDR1 and CDR2 from the germline V gene are MNHNY and SVGAGI (reference sequence). The CDR3 coding sequence is TGTGCCAGCAGTTACGCCATGGAAACCAGGGGACAGCAGTACTTC. It codes for CASSYAMETRGQQYF.

The chain employs TRBV9 and TRBJ2-2; 12 positions agree with TRBD2. V shed 4 bases and J 5 bases; nucleotides not matched to a gene: 9. Germline assignment: CDR1 SGDLS and CDR2 YYNGEE. The CDR3 runs to 17 residues. The CDR3, as DNA: TGTGCCAGCAGCTCCCCTAGCGGGGGGGCGAGGACCGGGGAGCTGTTTTTT. It is translated as CASSSPSGGARTGELFF.

The chain employs TRBV27 and TRBJ1-4; 7 positions match TRBD1. Trimming cost V 3 bases and J 3 bases; bases outside gene matches: 1. The germline V gene encodes CDR1 MNHEY and CDR2 SMNVEV (reference sequence). The CDR3 is made up of 14 amino acids. The CDR3 nucleotides are TGTGCCAGCAGTTTGGGACAGCCTAATGAAAAACTGTTTTTT. Translated, it gives CASSLGQPNEKLFF.

This chain connects TRBV9 to TRBJ2-7; D remains ambiguous. Germline V gene lookup returns CDR1 SGDLS and CDR2 YYNGEE. With 0 bases removed from V and 1 base from J, the gap between germline ends came to 11 bases. The CDR3 totals 15 residues. The CDR3 DNA reads TGTGCCAGCAGCGTAGGCGCAGATTCATCCTACGAGCAGTACTTC. It yields the protein CASSVGADSSYEQYF.

The chain is built from TRBV11-3 and TRBJ2-5, with D possibly matching TRBD2 (6 bases). CDR1 is SGHNT, CDR2 YENEEA, per germline. Trimming took off 5 bases at V and 0 bases at J, with 10 bases between the two ends. The CDR3 length is 14 residues. The CDR3 DNA reads TGTGCCAGCAGCGACAGACTAGACCAAGAGACCCAGTACTTC. Translation: CASSDRLDQETQYF. The complete variable domain, with remaining parts taken from reference TRBV11-3 and TRBJ2-5, reads EAGVVQSPRYKIIEKKQPVAFWCNPISGHNTLYWYLQNLGQGPELLIRYENEEAVDDSQLPKDRFSAERLKGVDSTLKIQPAELGDSAVYLCASSDRLDQETQYFGPGTRLLVL.

The V call is TRBV5-8, the J call TRBJ1-2; D possibly corresponds to TRBD1 (5 bases). This CDR3 has 13 residues. The V and J ends lost 5 bases and 8 bases respectively, with 16 bases between them. CDR1 is SGHTS, CDR2 YDEGEE, per germline. This CDR3 is CASSADSQGGYTF. The CDR3 region has the DNA TGTGCCAGCAGTGCAGACTCCCAGGGAGGCTACACCTTC.

The chain combines TRBV7-8 with TRBJ2-7, with a possible D match to TRBD2 (6 bases). The CDR3 loop spans 14 amino acids. Germline V gene lookup returns CDR1 SGHVS and CDR2 FQNEAQ. V lost 9 bases to trimming and J lost 5 bases, with 20 bases between them. CDR3 sequence: CARAASALRDEQYF. In DNA form, the CDR3 reads TGTGCCAGGGCGGCTAGCGCCTTGAGGGACGAGCAGTACTTC.

This CDR3 is CASSYLGQYF. The CDR3 DNA sequence: TGTGCCAGCAGTTATTTGGGGCAGTACTTC. This sequence joins TRBV6-1 and TRBJ2-7; D is undetermined. Trimming removed 5 bases at V and 9 bases at J, with 8 bases between. This CDR3 has 10 residues. The germline gives CDR1 MNHNS, CDR2 SASEGT.